Described below is a single T cell receptor (beta chain) sequence and its context. Its antigen is still unknown. Arm-PCR of CDR3 regions with iRepertoire HTBI primers generated TCR beta libraries. TCRdb analysed the multiplex PCR reads with MiXCR anew, one entry per CDR3 protein. The sample records some 250,000 distinct CDR3 sequences, around 19% being singletons. The time point is: newly diagnosed GD, antithyroid drugs for less than 3 months. Making the TCR library involved RNA that had been extracted from PBMCs. The sample originates from a study of regulatory T cells in long-lasting Graves disease. Whole-study findings and limits: More public clonotypes were shared by persistent patients (2,741) than by new patients (approximately 1,000).

The sample also formed part of further work on T cells in Graves' hyperthyroidism and ophthalmopathy. That source reports: These patients, aged 18 to 65, had recently diagnosed hyperthyroidism lasting under 2 months. Exclusion criteria comprised uncontrolled infection, other autoimmune disease, pregnancy or lactation. Among clonotypes expanded in thyroid above 0.001, most were also found in blood.

The clonotype comes from a woman aged 30 to 39 with Graves disease. This material consisted of peripheral blood mononuclear cells (PBMCs), taken at new diagnosis, from a patient treated with antithyroid drugs.

The CDR3 nucleotides read TGCAGTGCTAGAGATCGTCTTTGGACGGCGGGGGGCTACACCTTC. Translated, it gives CSARDRLWTAGGYTF. The chain couples TRBV20-1 to TRBJ1-2; no definite D call. Trimming removed 0 bases at V and 8 bases at J, with 19 bases between. The germline gives CDR1 DFQATT, CDR2 SNEGSKA (reference sequence). CDR3 length: 15 amino acids.